The rows below give T cell receptor beta chains drawn from one sample of a study of blood T cell repertoires in COVID-19. Using immunoSEQ multiplex PCR, the repertoire was profiled, and TCRdb retains in-frame clones only, with some absent. The sample holds a few hundred thousand clones, approximately 86% seen once. The specimen was peripheral blood. These receptors were taken from a man in his thirties or forties with active or convalescent COVID-19. Both conserved end residues are trimmed from each CDR3. Fields, in order: J gene, V gene, CDR3 protein.

J gene: TRBJ1-2
V gene: TRBV23-1
CDR3 protein: ARPPQDRKEMGAYGYT

J gene: TRBJ1-1
V gene: TRBV29-1
CDR3 protein: SVERSGTGGTEAF

J gene: TRBJ1-1
V gene: TRBV6-5
CDR3 protein: ASRKDRLTEAF

J gene: TRBJ1-3
V gene: TRBV5-4
CDR3 protein: ASSFPSGNTIY

J gene: TRBJ2-2
V gene: TRBV9
CDR3 protein: ASSVTELGELF

J gene: TRBJ2-7
V gene: TRBV27
CDR3 protein: ASRIRQGAGDEQY

J gene: TRBJ2-1
V gene: TRBV6-1
CDR3 protein: ASSEGGEQF

J gene: TRBJ2-7
V gene: TRBV19
CDR3 protein: ASNGTYGEQY

J gene: TRBJ1-1
V gene: TRBV3-1/TRBV3-2
CDR3 protein: ASSQVGGKAF

J gene: TRBJ2-2
V gene: TRBV6-5
CDR3 protein: ASHGTGRTGELF

J gene: TRBJ1-5
V gene: TRBV19
CDR3 protein: ASSTDRNNQPQH

J gene: TRBJ2-7
V gene: TRBV27
CDR3 protein: ASSRDSSYEQY

J gene: TRBJ1-5
V gene: TRBV19
CDR3 protein: ASSIRGGDQPQH

J gene: TRBJ2-7
V gene: TRBV29-1
CDR3 protein: SVDSEWGDTYEQY

J gene: TRBJ2-7
V gene: TRBV19
CDR3 protein: ASRDRTYEQY

J gene: TRBJ2-1
V gene: TRBV12-5
CDR3 protein: ASARDRVLYNEQF

J gene: TRBJ1-2
V gene: TRBV5-6
CDR3 protein: ASSLGQGGYT

J gene: TRBJ1-2
V gene: TRBV9
CDR3 protein: ASNRDSFYGYT

J gene: TRBJ2-1
V gene: TRBV27
CDR3 protein: ASSQTRNEQF

J gene: TRBJ2-7
V gene: TRBV2
CDR3 protein: ASSAPGLWAYEQY

J gene: TRBJ1-2
V gene: TRBV5-6
CDR3 protein: ASSTGNDRYYGYT

J gene: TRBJ2-1
V gene: TRBV5-4
CDR3 protein: ASSLGTGTGDSGYNEQF

J gene: TRBJ1-5
V gene: TRBV4-3
CDR3 protein: ASSQFSGLQPQH

J gene: TRBJ1-4
V gene: TRBV3-1/TRBV3-2
CDR3 protein: ASRKTGRENEKLF

J gene: TRBJ1-6
V gene: TRBV14
CDR3 protein: ASSRGQYNSPLH

J gene: TRBJ2-5
V gene: TRBV18
CDR3 protein: ASSRLASGEQETQY

J gene: TRBJ2-3
V gene: TRBV4-2
CDR3 protein: ASSRGLPTDTQY

J gene: TRBJ2-3
V gene: TRBV7-9
CDR3 protein: ASSPPQAVSTDTQY

J gene: TRBJ2-3
V gene: TRBV5-1
CDR3 protein: ASRREIRTDTQY

J gene: TRBJ1-1
V gene: TRBV20-1
CDR3 protein: STDTNTEAF

J gene: TRBJ1-1
V gene: TRBV5-6
CDR3 protein: ASSLGWGDNTEAF

J gene: TRBJ2-7
V gene: TRBV25-1
CDR3 protein: ASSGQGLVGSYEQY

J gene: TRBJ1-2
V gene: TRBV24-1
CDR3 protein: AASRNSYREGGYGYT

J gene: TRBJ1-5
V gene: TRBV6-6
CDR3 protein: ASSKIITGLAQPQH

J gene: TRBJ1-1
V gene: TRBV6-1
CDR3 protein: ASGEVTGNTEAF

J gene: TRBJ1-2
V gene: TRBV30
CDR3 protein: AWRAYEGAHGYT

J gene: TRBJ1-4
V gene: TRBV27
CDR3 protein: ASSLLAAAGEKLF

J gene: TRBJ1-4
V gene: TRBV5-4
CDR3 protein: ASSFVTATRANEKLF

J gene: TRBJ2-1
V gene: TRBV20-1
CDR3 protein: SASRLAGNEQF

J gene: TRBJ2-3
V gene: TRBV4-3
CDR3 protein: ASSQVPEAMTDTQY

J gene: TRBJ1-5
V gene: TRBV6-4
CDR3 protein: ASSAKDRAKDSNQPQH

J gene: TRBJ2-7
V gene: TRBV2
CDR3 protein: ASSVAGGPYEQY

J gene: TRBJ1-1
V gene: TRBV19
CDR3 protein: ASSITGLRADTEAF

J gene: TRBJ2-1
V gene: TRBV19
CDR3 protein: ASSKDSSGLYNEQF

J gene: TRBJ1-1
V gene: TRBV3-1/TRBV3-2
CDR3 protein: ASSQDPRRAF

J gene: TRBJ1-5
V gene: TRBV5-4
CDR3 protein: ASSSRDRDNQPQH

J gene: TRBJ2-2
V gene: TRBV7-7
CDR3 protein: ASSLAYTGELF

J gene: TRBJ1-1
V gene: TRBV6-5
CDR3 protein: ASSYGTGGFYTEAF

J gene: TRBJ1-2
V gene: TRBV30
CDR3 protein: AWSVWGGRITT

J gene: TRBJ2-1
V gene: TRBV12-3/TRBV12-4
CDR3 protein: ASRTSHEQF

J gene: TRBJ1-2
V gene: TRBV10-2
CDR3 protein: ASSELRGTGTAPYGYT

J gene: TRBJ1-1
V gene: TRBV6-6
CDR3 protein: ASSPARGAF

J gene: TRBJ2-7
V gene: TRBV6-5
CDR3 protein: ASRNSGGLYEQY

J gene: TRBJ2-5
V gene: TRBV14
CDR3 protein: ASSPLATSGGGSRETQY